This TCR beta chain stems from a study of cytomegalovirus exposure and HLA in healthy donors. Broader study findings: Reports described diagnosis of cytomegalovirus status by the classifier as highly specific and sensitive.

Trimming removed 2 bases at V and 6 bases at J, with 11 bases between. Per germline, CDR1 SGHTA and CDR2 FQGTGA. This CDR3 contains 14 residues. Researchers ran the PCR with 60 Vbeta and 13 Jbeta primers. Some clones are missing from TCRdb's copy, which holds only in-frame ones; the method was immunoSEQ multiplex PCR. Among over 150,000 clones listed, about 85% were seen once. This clone turned up a few times. Antigen: not known. The chain carries TRBV7-3 and TRBJ2-1; the D gene is possibly TRBD2 (5 bases). The sample consisted of PBMCs. The clonotype originates from a young man in good health and CMV-seropositive. CDR3 protein: CASSLGDYLNEQFF. The CDR3 DNA reads TGTGCCAGCAGCTTAGGAGACTACCTCAATGAGCAGTTCTTC.